This T cell receptor beta chain was identified in a study of blood T cell repertoires in COVID-19. As for the study in general: Samples taken during acute and convalescent COVID-19 were collected in the United States, Italy and Spain. Sources were T cells, B-cell-depleted T cells, or PBMCs; the material itself was cDNA or gDNA.

Original processing notes: Reference gene primers were amplified, and this amplification served to estimate nucleated cell counts. TCRdb keeps only in-frame clones here, not all; method: immunoSEQ multiplex PCR. V, J and clone size reflect that table, while D and trimming were determined from the DNA. The sample consists of about 83,000 clones, 86% of them appearing once. V dropped 6 bases and J dropped 6; count of bases not matched to a gene: 5. Germline V gene sequence: CDR1 KGHSH, CDR2 LQKENI. The CDR3 is 13 amino acids. The receptor comes from a woman older than 75 in a cohort sampled during active or convalescent COVID-19. V usage is TRBV18 and J usage is TRBJ1-2, with 9 bases fitting TRBD1. Sequencing used peripheral blood. DNA of the CDR3: TGTGCCAGCTCGCCCGGGACAGGGCATGGCTACACCTTC. Its protein is CASSPGTGHGYTF. The full variable domain, rest sourced from reference TRBV18 and TRBJ1-2, is NAGVMQNPRHLVRRRGQEARLRCSPMKGHSHVYWYRQLPEEGLKFMVYLQKENIIDESGMPKERFSAEFPKEGPSILRIQQVVRGDSAAYFCASSPGTGHGYTFGSGTRLTVV.